This passage covers 8 T cell receptor beta chains from one sample sequenced in a study of naive and memory T cell subsets. TCR cDNA received a 3' ligated oligonucleotide that carried a UMI. Four PCR rounds used nested alpha and beta constant region primers plus the SP2 primer. TCRdb analysed the 5' RACE reads with MiXCR anew, one entry per CDR3 protein. The sample lists some 60,000 distinct CDR3 sequences; around 8% were seen once. All receptors derive from a female donor in good health.

The V and J genes are TRBV12-3 or TRBV12-4 and TRBJ2-5; D is undetermined. CDR3 length: 15 residues. The ends were cut back, 8 bases at V and 5 bases at J, with 21 bases in the middle. The CDR3 nucleotides read TGTGCCAGCGCCTACGTTGGCGGTCTGCGTGAGACCCAGTACTTC. This translates into CASAYVGGLRETQYF.

V is TRBV7-6 and J is TRBJ1-2, with a tentative D call TRBD1 (6 bases). The V gene's germline CDR1 is SGHVS and CDR2 FNYEAQ. Trimming took 5 bases from V and 6 from J, leaving 16 bases between them. The CDR3 spans 14 residues. CDR3 in amino acids: CASSPIVGADGYTF. In DNA form, the CDR3 reads TGTGCCAGCAGCCCTATAGTGGGGGCGGATGGCTACACCTTC.

This clonotype was seen many times. The V gene is TRBV19, the J gene TRBJ2-3; TRBD2 matches 11 bases. Per germline, CDR1 LNHDA and CDR2 SQIVND (reference sequence). V shed 8 bases, J shed 5 bases, and the junction held 9 bases outside the gene matches. CDR3 length equals 15 residues. CDR3 amino acids: CASSTPGLAVDTQYF. In DNA form, the CDR3 reads TGTGCCAGTTCAACCCCGGGACTAGCGGTAGATACGCAGTATTTT.

This clonotype turned up a few times. The chain employs TRBV15 and TRBJ2-5, with 8 bases fitting TRBD2. CDR1 is LNHNV and CDR2 is YYDKDF in the germline V gene (reference sequence). The CDR3 contains 17 residues. V gave up 0 bases and J gave up 7 bases; unmatched junction bases: 13. The CDR3 DNA reads as TGTGCCACCAGCAGAGATTCGGCTAGCGGGTGGGCGCGGACCCAGTACTTC. Amino acid sequence: CATSRDSASGWARTQYF.

This clonotype was seen a few times. The rearrangement uses TRBV7-2 and TRBJ1-2, with 8 bases lining up with TRBD1. Germline loops: CDR1 SGHTA, CDR2 FQGNSA. Germline trimming cut 3 bases from V and 8 bases from J; bases unmatched to any gene: 5. This CDR3 region has 13 residues. The CDR3 nucleotides are TGTGCCAGCAGCTTCGGACAGGGCATAGGCTACACCTTC. It yields the protein CASSFGQGIGYTF.

The chain has TRBV6-6 and TRBJ2-6; 9 bases line up with TRBD1. The CDR3 extends over 16 amino acids. The V segment lost 4 bases and the J segment 4 bases; nucleotides outside the gene matches: 5. The V gene's germline CDR1 is MNHNY and CDR2 SVGAGI (reference sequence). The CDR3 is CASSSQGAFGANVLTF. CDR3 sequence (DNA): TGTGCCAGCAGTTCACAGGGGGCGTTCGGGGCCAACGTCCTGACTTTC.

This clonotype was seen repeatedly, ten times or more. This chain links TRBV9 with TRBJ1-3, with D possibly matching TRBD1 (5 bases). Trimming removed 3 bases at V and 0 bases at J, with 10 bases between. This CDR3 has 15 residues. Germline values: CDR1 SGDLS, CDR2 YYNGEE. The CDR3 nucleotides read TGTGCCAGCAGCGGGGGACCGTTCTCTGGAAACACCATATATTTT. It encodes CASSGGPFSGNTIYF.

The chain recombines TRBV4-3 with TRBJ1-2; D is perhaps TRBD1 (5 bases). The V gene lost 1 base and the J gene lost 13 bases, with 16 bases spanning the gap. Per the germline V gene, CDR1 is LGHNA and CDR2 is YSLEER. CDR3 size: 13 residues. CDR3 residues: CASSQALAREATF. CDR3 coding DNA: TGCGCCAGCAGCCAAGCTCTGGCCAGGGAGGCCACCTTC.